This is a list of T cell receptor beta chains from one sample in a study of blood T cell repertoires in COVID-19. Sequencing used immunoSEQ multiplex PCR; TCRdb keeps in-frame clones, though not all of them. The top ten hold about 0.8% of the sample, which has some 110,000 clones, approximately 80% seen once. Sequenced input: peripheral blood. These receptors all come from a woman in her sixties or seventies with acute or convalescent COVID-19. The CDR3 runs from the conserved cysteine through the conserved F or W. D genes are given only for firm matches. The size of a clone is reported for some rows only, either as once, few or many, or as a class for expanded clones.

j_call | clone_size | d_call | v_call | cdr3_nt | cdr3_aa
TRBJ2-5 | NA | NA | TRBV4-1 | TGCGCCAGCAGCCAAGAAGTCGGTGGGAGTAGGACCCAGTACTTC | CASSQEVGGSRTQYF
TRBJ1-2 | NA | TRBD1 | TRBV28 | TGTGCCAGCAGCTCGAACAGGGGCGGCTACACCTTC | CASSSNRGGYTF
TRBJ2-3 | once | TRBD2 | TRBV9 | TGTGCCAGCAGCTCCCGGGGGGGCACAGATACGCAGTATTTT | CASSSRGGTDTQYF
TRBJ2-7 | once | NA | TRBV28 | TGTGCCAGCAGTTTATCCGAAGAGCTCCACGAGCAGTACTTC | CASSLSEELHEQYF
TRBJ2-7 | NA | NA | TRBV6-6 | TGTGCCAGCAGCCAACAGGGATACGAGCAGTACTTC | CASSQQGYEQYF
TRBJ2-7 | NA | TRBD1 | TRBV5-1 | TGCGCCAGCAGCTTAGGGGACAGGGGGCTCGACGAGCAGTACTTC | CASSLGDRGLDEQYF
TRBJ1-1 | few | TRBD1 | TRBV19 | TGTGCCAGTGGGACAGGGCTTAACACTGAAGCTTTCTTT | CASGTGLNTEAFF
TRBJ2-3 | NA | NA | TRBV5-1 | TGCGCCAGCCGTCGCACAGATACGCAGTATTTT | CASRRTDTQYF
TRBJ1-3 | NA | NA | TRBV2 | TGTGCCAGCAGTGAATCGGGAAGCTCTGGAAACACCATATATTTT | CASSESGSSGNTIYF
TRBJ2-7 | NA | TRBD1 | TRBV11-3 | TGTGCCAGCAGCCCCTACCACACCGGGACAGGGTTCGCCTACGAGCAGTACTTC | CASSPYHTGTGFAYEQYF
TRBJ1-5 | NA | NA | TRBV30 | TGTGCCTGGAGTACAGCTAGCAATCAGCCCCAGCATTTT | CAWSTASNQPQHF
TRBJ2-1 | NA | TRBD2 | TRBV4-2 | TGTGCCAGCAGCCCGGCTAGCGGGAGCTCTATTGGGCAGTTCTTC | CASSPASGSSIGQFF
TRBJ1-4 | NA | NA | TRBV28 | TGTGCCAGCAGCGCAGGCAATGAAAAACTGTTTTTT | CASSAGNEKLFF
TRBJ2-3 | few | TRBD1 | TRBV7-9 | TGTGCCAGCAGCCTCCGACAGGGAGTAGCGCAAGATACGCAGTATTTT | CASSLRQGVAQDTQYF
TRBJ2-7 | NA | NA | TRBV3-1/TRBV3-2 | TGTGCCAGCAGCCTCCGGGGTACCTACGAGCAGTACTTC | CASSLRGTYEQYF
TRBJ2-1 | NA | NA | TRBV6-1 | TGTGCCAGCAGTACAACAGGGAATGAGCAGTTCTTC | CASSTTGNEQFF
TRBJ2-5 | NA | NA | TRBV12-3/TRBV12-4 | TGTGCCAGCAGTGCAGCGGCGGGGTGGACCCAGTACTTC | CASSAAAGWTQYF
TRBJ1-3 | NA | NA | TRBV27 | TGTGCCAGCAGTTTATCGATCCCGGGTACGGGAAACACCATATATTTT | CASSLSIPGTGNTIYF
TRBJ1-1 | NA | NA | TRBV9 | TGTGCCAGCAGCGCCCGCCCGGGGTCTGAAGCTTTCTTT | CASSARPGSEAFF
TRBJ2-3 | NA | NA | TRBV30 | TGTGCCTGGAGTAACCCCCGGGAAGGAACATACACAGATACGCAGTATTTT | CAWSNPREGTYTDTQYF
TRBJ1-2 | NA | TRBD1 | TRBV29-1 | TGCAGCGTTGAGACAGGGGCCTCCGGTAGGGGCTACACCTTC | CSVETGASGRGYTF
TRBJ2-2 | once | TRBD2 | TRBV11-3 | TGTGCCAGCAGCTTATCTGGACTAGCGGGAGAGGGGCAAACCGGGGAGCTGTTTTTT | CASSLSGLAGEGQTGELFF
TRBJ1-5 | NA | NA | TRBV27 | TGTGCCAGCAGTTTATCCCTCCTCGGGAATCAGCCCCAGCATTTT | CASSLSLLGNQPQHF
TRBJ2-1 | once | NA | TRBV3-1/TRBV3-2 | TGTGCCAGCAGCCAAGATGCTAGTTCCTACAATGAGCAGTTCTTC | CASSQDASSYNEQFF
TRBJ2-2 | once | TRBD1 | TRBV6-6 | TGTGCCAGCAGACGAGGACAGGGGCGCACCGGGGAGCTGTTTTTT | CASRRGQGRTGELFF
TRBJ2-2 | NA | NA | TRBV19 | TGTGCCAGTAGGGGGGGAAGCACCGGGGAGCTGTTTTTT | CASRGGSTGELFF
TRBJ2-7 | NA | TRBD2 | TRBV30 | TGTGCCTGGAGTAGTCTAGCGGGAGTCACGGGCGAGCAGTACTTC | CAWSSLAGVTGEQYF
TRBJ1-2 | NA | TRBD1 | TRBV5-1 | TGCGCCAGCAGCTTTGACAGGGCGAGTGGCTACACCTTC | CASSFDRASGYTF
TRBJ1-2 | NA | TRBD1 | TRBV18 | TGTGCCAGCTCACCGGGCCAGGGGGACTATGGCTACACCTTC | CASSPGQGDYGYTF
TRBJ2-5 | NA | NA | TRBV3-1/TRBV3-2 | TGTGCCAGCAGCCAAGAATCCGGGATCCTAGAGCAAGAGACCCAGTACTTC | CASSQESGILEQETQYF
TRBJ1-5 | NA | NA | TRBV7-8 | TGTGCCAGCAGCGTGAGTGGGGGCCGACTGGAGCCCCAGCATTTT | CASSVSGGRLEPQHF
TRBJ1-1 | few | NA | TRBV6-1 | TGTGCCAGCAGTGAACACAGGTTGGGGAACACTGAAGCTTTCTTT | CASSEHRLGNTEAFF
TRBJ2-3 | NA | NA | TRBV7-3 | TGTGCCAGCAGCTTAAATACGGGAGTCAGAGATACGCAGTATTTT | CASSLNTGVRDTQYF
TRBJ2-3 | NA | NA | TRBV12-2 | TGTGCAAGTCGCGACCGGGACAGGGGAACAGATACGCAGTATTTT | CASRDRDRGTDTQYF
TRBJ2-7 | NA | TRBD1 | TRBV5-4 | TGTGCCAGCAGCATCGACAGGGGCAACGAGCAGTACTTC | CASSIDRGNEQYF
TRBJ1-1 | NA | NA | TRBV5-1 | TGCGCCAGCAGCTCCATACAGGGAACTGAAGCTTTCTTT | CASSSIQGTEAFF
TRBJ2-1 | NA | TRBD2 | TRBV5-1 | TGCGCCAGCAGTCCAGCGGGGGCCAATGAGCAGTTCTTC | CASSPAGANEQFF
TRBJ2-2 | NA | NA | TRBV11-3 | TGTGCCAGCAGCGGCAGGGCCGGGGAGCTGTTTTTT | CASSGRAGELFF
TRBJ1-5 | NA | NA | TRBV6-5 | TGTGCCAGCACCGAGAGGCCCGGGCAGCCCCAGCATTTT | CASTERPGQPQHF
TRBJ2-5 | NA | NA | TRBV4-1 | TGCGCCAGCAGCCAAGAGATCGGGATCCAGACCCAGTACTTC | CASSQEIGIQTQYF
TRBJ1-1 | NA | TRBD1 | TRBV7-3 | TGTGCCAGCAGCTTACGCTCACCCGGACAGGGGAGGAGAAATGAAGCTTTCTTT | CASSLRSPGQGRRNEAFF
TRBJ2-1 | NA | NA | TRBV10-3 | TGTGCCACCTCCCCCCGGAGGGATGAGCAGTTCTTC | CATSPRRDEQFF